A single T cell receptor beta chain is shown here with its context. The data stem from a study of CD8 T cells in Susac syndrome. CD8+ and CD4+ T cells from blood underwent TCR beta sequencing. Both CD4+ and CD8+ T cells were negatively isolated, and TEMRA cells underwent FACS enrichment. Reverse transcription of roughly 0.45 to 1 ug RNA was carried out with random hexamers. TCRdb re-derived calls from the immunoSEQ multiplex PCR reads in MiXCR, one entry per CDR3 protein. The sample carries about 130,000 distinct CDR3 sequences, 85% to 95% recorded once. The origin of this receptor is a human donor with Susac syndrome. Source material: CD8+ T cells from PBMCs.

CDR3 in amino acids: CSAPSPYNEQFF. CDR3 bases: TGCAGCGCACCGTCCCCCTACAATGAGCAGTTCTTC. The chain uses TRBV29-1 and TRBJ2-1; D remains unclear. This CDR3 region has 12 residues. Germline values: CDR1 SQVTM, CDR2 ANQGSEA. Deletions cut 7 bases from V and 2 bases from J, with 9 bases between.